Listed below are T cell receptor beta chains from one sample, sequenced in a study of T-cell memory formation after mild COVID-19. TCRdb used MiXCR to reprocess the 5' RACE reads, holding one entry per CDR3 protein. Of about 150,000 distinct CDR3 sequences in the sample, under 30% were seen once. The sequencing input was PBMCs or a T cell subset sorted from them (not recorded which). The receptors were sampled from an adult woman who had mild COVID-19 (a few samples of this study predate the infection). Cell type and time point are not known. The CDR3 runs from the conserved cysteine through the conserved F or W. A D gene is named only where the DNA matches it firmly. Rows give clone size only sometimes, using once, few, many, or a class for an expanded clone.

TRBJ2-1 | - | TRBV24-1 | - | TGTGCCACCTCAGCGGCGCCAAACCCCTACAATGAGCAGTTCTTC | CATSAAPNPYNEQFF
TRBJ1-4 | - | TRBV5-6 | - | TGTGCCAGCAGCTCAGGAGGTCGACTGCATAATGAAAAACTGTTTTTT | CASSSGGRLHNEKLFF
TRBJ1-1 | - | TRBV7-9 | - | TGTGCCAGCAGCCGACCGGGACAAACTAACACTGAAGCTTTCTTT | CASSRPGQTNTEAFF
TRBJ2-7 | TRBD1 | TRBV20-1 | few | TGCAGTGCTAGAATCCAGGGGGCTTACGAGCAGTACTTC | CSARIQGAYEQYF
TRBJ2-5 | TRBD1 | TRBV6-2/TRBV6-3 | - | TGTGCCAGCAGTCCCGGACAGGGATCACAGACCCAGTACTTC | CASSPGQGSQTQYF
TRBJ2-5 | - | TRBV6-5 | - | TGTGCCAGCAGTTACAGGGGATCGGAGACCCAGTACTTC | CASSYRGSETQYF
TRBJ2-1 | TRBD2 | TRBV29-1 | - | TGCAGCGTTTTAGCGGGAGCTAACAATGAGCAGTTCTTC | CSVLAGANNEQFF
TRBJ2-7 | - | TRBV29-1 | - | TGCAGCGTTGAGTTGAAGGGAGGCCTCTACGAGCAGTACTTC | CSVELKGGLYEQYF
TRBJ2-1 | TRBD2 | TRBV20-1 | few | TGCAGTGCTAGTTGGACTAGCGGTTACAATGAGCAGTTCTTC | CSASWTSGYNEQFF
TRBJ2-2 | TRBD1 | TRBV20-1 | - | TGCAGTGCTAGATTTAAGGGGGCGCACACCGGGGAGCTGTTTTTT | CSARFKGAHTGELFF
TRBJ2-6 | - | TRBV15 | - | TGTGCCACCAGCAGAGGATTAGGTGGGAGCCACTCTGGGGCCAACGTCCTGACTTTC | CATSRGLGGSHSGANVLTF
TRBJ2-1 | - | TRBV5-1 | many | TGCGCCAGCAGCTTGGACCACAATGAGCAGTTCTTC | CASSLDHNEQFF
TRBJ2-3 | - | TRBV12-3/TRBV12-4 | few | TGTGCCAGCAGCCCAAGGGGGTTTCCGGATACGCAGTATTTT | CASSPRGFPDTQYF
TRBJ2-3 | TRBD2 | TRBV11-2 | - | TGTGCCAGCAGCTTAGGACTAGCGCCCGGAAATACGCAGTATTTT | CASSLGLAPGNTQYF
TRBJ1-1 | - | TRBV6-5 | few | TGTGCCAGCAGTTACTCTCTTGTCCGGGACATACTTACTGAAGCTTTCTTT | CASSYSLVRDILTEAFF
TRBJ2-7 | - | TRBV5-1 | few | TGCGCCAGCAGCTTGGACGACAGTTTCGAGCAGTACTTC | CASSLDDSFEQYF
TRBJ2-7 | TRBD2 | TRBV27 | - | TGTGCCAGCAGTTTTACCGGGACTAGCGGAGCGGAGCAGTACTTC | CASSFTGTSGAEQYF
TRBJ2-1 | - | TRBV3-1 | few | TGTGCCAGCAGCCAGGGGCGGTCCTCCTACAATGAGCAGTTCTTC | CASSQGRSSYNEQFF
TRBJ2-2 | - | TRBV12-3/TRBV12-4 | - | TGTGCCAGCAGTCCTCAGGAGACTTTGATTTCCGGGGAGCTGTTTTTT | CASSPQETLISGELFF
TRBJ2-7 | TRBD1 | TRBV20-1 | - | TGCAGTGCCGAGGGACAGACGATAAGCTCCTACGAGCAGTACTTC | CSAEGQTISSYEQYF
TRBJ2-6 | - | TRBV5-1 | - | TGCGCCAGCAGCTTGGTAGAGAGCTCCTCTGGGGCCAACGTCCTGACTTTC | CASSLVESSSGANVLTF
TRBJ2-3 | TRBD2 | TRBV7-9 | - | TGTGCCAGCGCCAGGAGCGGGAGGGGGACCGGTACGCAGTATTTT | CASARSGRGTGTQYF